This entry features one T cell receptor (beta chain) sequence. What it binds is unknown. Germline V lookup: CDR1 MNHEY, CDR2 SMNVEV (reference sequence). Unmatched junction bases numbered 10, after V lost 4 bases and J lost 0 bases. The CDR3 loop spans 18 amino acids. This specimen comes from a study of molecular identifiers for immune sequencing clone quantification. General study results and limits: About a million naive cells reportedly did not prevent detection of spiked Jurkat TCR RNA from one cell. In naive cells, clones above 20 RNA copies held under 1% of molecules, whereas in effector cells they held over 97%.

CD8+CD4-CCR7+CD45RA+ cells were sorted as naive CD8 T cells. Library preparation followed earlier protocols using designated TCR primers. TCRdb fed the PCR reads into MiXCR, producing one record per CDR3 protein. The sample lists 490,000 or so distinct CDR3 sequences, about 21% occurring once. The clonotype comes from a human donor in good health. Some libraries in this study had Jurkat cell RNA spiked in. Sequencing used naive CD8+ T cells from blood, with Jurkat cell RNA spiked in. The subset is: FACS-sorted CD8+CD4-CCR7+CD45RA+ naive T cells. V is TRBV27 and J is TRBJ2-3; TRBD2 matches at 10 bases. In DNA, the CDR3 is TGTGCCAGCAGTTCTTTCCTCCTAGCGGGGGCAAGCACAGATACGCAGTATTTT. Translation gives CASSSFLLAGASTDTQYF.